What follows are 30 T cell receptor beta chains derived from one specimen sequenced in a study of cytomegalovirus exposure and HLA in healthy donors. Vbeta (60) and Jbeta (13) primers were used in the PCR. Only in-frame clones appear in the TCRdb table, and some are missing; sequencing was by immunoSEQ multiplex PCR. The sample shows hundreds of thousands of clones, around 80% of them seen only once. Input material: PBMCs. The receptors here all came from a woman in her thirties or forties in good health and CMV-seronegative.

The chain combines TRBV11-2 with TRBJ2-5; TRBD2 matches 11 bases. CDR1 is SGHAT and CDR2 is FQNNGV in the germline V gene. CDR3 size: 15 residues. Trimming took 2 bases from V and 5 from J; bases not matched to a gene: 4. CDR3: CASSLQGTSGETQYF. The CDR3 DNA follows: TGTGCCAGCAGCTTACAGGGGACTAGCGGCGAGACCCAGTACTTC.

The rearrangement uses TRBV4-3 and TRBJ2-3; 9 positions agree with TRBD2. The CDR3 covers 18 residues. Germline V gene data show CDR1 as LGHNA and CDR2 as YSLEER. The J segment lost 3 bases and the V segment lost 0 bases, leaving 10 bases of the junction unmatched. CDR3 sequence (DNA): TGCGCCAGCAGCCAAGATGCCTTTGAGCGGGGGGCGACAGATACGCAGTATTTT. Its protein product is CASSQDAFERGATDTQYF.

CDR3 DNA sequence: TGTGCCAGGGGGGGGGAGTCTAGGTTTTTGAACACTGAAGCTTTCTTT. This translates into CARGGESRFLNTEAFF. The V gene is TRBV10-3, the J gene TRBJ1-1, with D perhaps TRBD1 (5 bases). Trimming took off 10 bases at V and 0 bases at J, with 21 bases between the two ends. This CDR3 region has 16 residues. Germline V gene lookup returns CDR1 ENHRY and CDR2 SYGVKD.

This clone has a handful of counts. Other nucleotide sequences from this sample produce the same CDR3. The rearrangement joins TRBV5-1 to TRBJ2-5; 10 bases line up with TRBD2. V shed 0 bases, J shed 5 bases, and the junction held 4 bases outside the gene matches. The CDR3 is 15 residues long. The germline CDR1 and CDR2 sequences are SGHRS and YFSETQ. The CDR3 DNA sequence: TGCGCCAGCAGCTTGGCAGCGGGGGGGCAGGAGACCCAGTACTTC. It translates to CASSLAAGGQETQYF.

This clone was seen only a few times. The chain links TRBV6-5 to TRBJ1-6; possible D gene TRBD1, 5 bases. Per germline, CDR1 MNHEY and CDR2 SVGAGI. The CDR3 is 14 residues long. V lost 0 bases, J lost 6 bases, and 6 bases lay in between. The CDR3 protein is CASSYSGVNSPLHF. For the CDR3, the DNA is TGTGCCAGCAGTTACTCAGGGGTTAATTCACCCCTCCACTTT.

The chain uses TRBV11-3 and TRBJ2-7; 8 bases agree with TRBD1. This CDR3 contains 14 residues. Germline V gene data show CDR1 as SGHNT and CDR2 as YENEEA. V lost 3 bases and J lost 2; bases outside the gene matches: 3. CDR3 protein: CASSFDRGTYEQYF. Here the CDR3 DNA reads TGTGCCAGCAGCTTTGACAGGGGTACCTACGAGCAGTACTTC. The full variable domain, rest sourced from reference TRBV11-3 and TRBJ2-7, is EAGVVQSPRYKIIEKKQPVAFWCNPISGHNTLYWYLQNLGQGPELLIRYENEEAVDDSQLPKDRFSAERLKGVDSTLKIQPAELGDSAVYLCASSFDRGTYEQYFGPGTRLTVT.

The rearrangement links TRBV5-1 to TRBJ1-1; D unclear. The germline gives CDR1 SGHRS, CDR2 YFSETQ. There are 14 residues in the CDR3. Trimming pared 4 bases from V and 3 bases from J, leaving 13 bases between. The CDR3 sequence: CASSPRGVHTEAFF. CDR3 sequence (DNA): TGCGCCAGCAGCCCCCGCGGAGTCCACACTGAAGCTTTCTTT.

The chain has TRBV9 and TRBJ1-1, with TRBD1 identical over 9 bases. The CDR3 is made up of 15 amino acids. Germline V gene data show CDR1 as SGDLS and CDR2 as YYNGEE. The ends lost 2 bases at V and 5 bases at J; junction bases unmatched: 7. The CDR3 spells CASSVATGGGTEAFF. Written as DNA, the CDR3 is TGTGCCAGCAGCGTTGCGACAGGGGGAGGAACTGAAGCTTTCTTT.

This clone was seen more than once but under ten times. V and J are TRBV4-2 and TRBJ1-6, with D perhaps TRBD1 (6 bases). Trimming took off 4 bases at V and 1 base at J, with 14 bases between the two ends. The germline V gene has CDR1 LGHNA and CDR2 YNFKEQ. The CDR3 covers 17 residues. CDR3 residues: CASSPITGSSYNSPLHF. CDR3 sequence (DNA): TGTGCCAGCAGCCCAATAACAGGGAGTTCCTATAATTCACCCCTCCACTTT.

The gene calls are TRBV7-2 and TRBJ2-3; 10 nucleotides line up with TRBD2. Trimming at V came to 2 bases and at J to 5 bases, leaving 10 bases not matched to a gene. The CDR3 contains 17 residues. The V gene's germline CDR1 is SGHTA and CDR2 FQGNSA. As DNA, the CDR3 is TGTGCCAGCAGCTTAACCGGACCTAGCGGGGGAGGAGATACGCAGTATTTT. Amino acid sequence: CASSLTGPSGGGDTQYF.

The chain joins TRBV5-1 to TRBJ2-7; 8 bases align to TRBD1. Germline CDR1 is SGHRS and CDR2 is YFSETQ. Losses at the gene ends were 1 base for V and 3 bases for J; bases not matched to a gene: 3. The CDR3 runs 14 residues. This CDR3 reads CASSLIGQGYEQYF. The CDR3 DNA follows: TGCGCCAGCAGCTTGATAGGACAGGGCTACGAGCAGTACTTC.

V usage is TRBV7-8 and J usage is TRBJ2-1; 10 bases are shared with TRBD1. Trimming removed 5 bases from V and 5 bases from J; junction bases left unmatched: 6. The length of the CDR3 is 15 residues. Germline V gene data show CDR1 as SGHVS and CDR2 as FQNEAQ. The CDR3 sequence: CASSPRGQGNNEQFF. CDR3 coding DNA: TGTGCCAGCAGCCCCCGGGGACAGGGGAACAATGAGCAGTTCTTC.

The rearrangement uses TRBV28 and TRBJ2-7, with 11 bases that match TRBD1. V lost 3 bases, J lost 7 bases, and 2 bases stayed unmatched. This CDR3 region has 13 residues. Germline CDR1 is MDHEN and CDR2 is SYDVKM. The CDR3 coding sequence is TGTGCCAGCAGTTTCGGGGACAGGGGGGAGCAGTACTTC. Its protein product is CASSFGDRGEQYF.

The chain joins TRBV30 to TRBJ1-2; D is uncertain. The CDR3 consists of 17 residues. Germline loops: CDR1 GTSNPN, CDR2 SVGIG (reference sequence). Deletions cut 0 bases from V and 4 bases from J, with 21 bases between. DNA of the CDR3: TGTGCCTGGAGTGTGGATACAGCCTACGGGGTGCGCTATGGCTACACCTTC. It translates to CAWSVDTAYGVRYGYTF.

This clone was seen only once. This sequence joins TRBV6-6 and TRBJ2-7; D is unclear. The CDR3 runs to 11 residues. Trimming cost V 5 bases and J 3 bases, with 5 bases left between them. CDR1 MNHNY and CDR2 SVGAGI come from the germline V gene (reference sequence). CDR3 region: CASSIGYEQYF. For the CDR3, the DNA is TGTGCCAGCAGTATCGGCTACGAGCAGTACTTC.

This clone was seen only a few times. CDR3 in DNA: TGTGCCACGAGACAAGAGCCAAAAAACATTCAGTACTTC. Residues: CATRQEPKNIQYF. The chain links TRBV2 to TRBJ2-4, with D uncertain. Germline CDR1 and CDR2: SNHLY and FYNNEI. Between the trimmed V and J ends, which lost 10 bases and 4 bases, there was a span of 14 bases. The CDR3 is made up of 13 amino acids. Together with reference TRBV2 and TRBJ2-4, the CDR3 gives the full variable domain: EPEVTQTPSHQVTQMGQEVILRCVPISNHLYFYWYRQILGQKVEFLVSFYNNEISEKSEIFDDQFSVERPDGSNFTLKIRSTKLEDSAMYFCATRQEPKNIQYFGAGTRLSVL.

This clone was observed a few times. This rearrangement joins TRBV7-2 to TRBJ1-4; possibly TRBD1 for D (6 bases). V was cut by 5 bases and J by 8 bases, with 21 bases left in between. This CDR3 is 16 amino acids long. Per germline, CDR1 SGHTA and CDR2 FQGNSA. The CDR3 DNA reads TGTGCCAGCAGCCCCCAGTCCGGGACAATCAGGGAAAAACTGTTTTTT. Translation: CASSPQSGTIREKLFF.

The V and J genes are TRBV5-1 and TRBJ2-7, with D perhaps TRBD1 (5 bases). Trimming cost V 2 bases and J 1 base, with 7 bases left between them. The CDR3 spans 13 residues. Germline CDR1 reads SGHRS; CDR2 reads YFSETQ. Here the CDR3 DNA reads TGCGCCAGCAGCTTCTACAGGTCCTACGAGCAGTACTTC. This encodes CASSFYRSYEQYF.

J is TRBJ2-7 and V is TRBV6-5, with D tentatively TRBD1 (6 bases). Germline V gives CDR1 MNHEY, CDR2 SVGAGI. This CDR3 spans 13 amino acids. Trimming stripped 6 bases from V and 2 bases from J, with 11 bases between. CDR3 sequence reads: CASRQTGTYEQYF. DNA of the CDR3: TGTGCCAGCAGGCAAACAGGGACCTACGAGCAGTACTTC.

This clone appeared a single time. This chain joins TRBV29-1 and TRBJ2-5, with D perhaps matching TRBD2 (6 bases). CDR3 length: 13 residues. Germline CDR1 SQVTM, CDR2 ANQGSEA. Trimming stripped 6 bases from V and 3 bases from J, with 14 bases between. CDR3 loop: CSVQEWREETQYF. CDR3 nucleotide sequence: TGCAGCGTCCAAGAGTGGAGGGAAGAGACCCAGTACTTC.

This chain uses TRBV28 with TRBJ1-5, with 10 bases that match TRBD1. This CDR3 is 15 amino acids long. Per the germline V gene, CDR1 is MDHEN and CDR2 is SYDVKM. Trimming removed 7 bases from V and 4 bases from J; junction bases left unmatched: 7. CDR3 sequence: CASMTGTGDNQPQHF. DNA of the CDR3: TGTGCCAGCATGACCGGGACAGGGGATAATCAGCCCCAGCATTTT. The full variable domain, its missing parts supplied by reference TRBV28 and TRBJ1-5, is DVKVTQSSRYLVKRTGEKVFLECVQDMDHENMFWYRQDPGLGLRLIYFSYDVKMKEKGDIPEGYSVSREKKERFSLILESASTNQTSMYLCASMTGTGDNQPQHFGDGTRLSIL.

This chain joins TRBV6-1 and TRBJ2-7; 10 bases match TRBD1. CDR1 is MNHNS and CDR2 is SASEGT in the germline V gene. The V and J ends lost 4 bases and 4 bases, in that order; junction bases with no gene match: 1. The CDR3 runs to 13 residues. The CDR3 is CASSGDRGYEQYF. CDR3 nucleotide sequence: TGTGCCAGCAGTGGGGACAGGGGTTACGAGCAGTACTTC.

V gene TRBV9 combines with J gene TRBJ1-1; D is undetermined. The length of the CDR3 is 14 residues. Trimming left V 0 bases short and J 1 base short, with 7 bases between. The germline CDR1 and CDR2 sequences are SGDLS and YYNGEE. CDR3 amino acids: CASSVAHGNTEAFF. For the CDR3, the DNA is TGTGCCAGCAGCGTAGCTCACGGGAACACTGAAGCTTTCTTT.

In DNA, the CDR3 is TGTGCCATCTCCCGGGACAGTATCCCTGGGGCCAACGTCCTGACTTTC. It translates to CAISRDSIPGANVLTF. The chain couples TRBV10-3 to TRBJ2-6; 7 bases map to TRBD1. Germline CDR1 is ENHRY and CDR2 is SYGVKD. V lost 8 bases and J lost 2; bases outside the gene matches: 9. The CDR3 consists of 16 residues.

CDR3 protein: CAWSVRGQWGYEQYF. The DNA of the CDR3 is TGTGCCTGGAGTGTACGAGGGCAGTGGGGCTACGAGCAGTACTTC. J is TRBJ2-7 and V is TRBV30; maybe TRBD2 (5 bases). This CDR3 has 15 amino acids. In germline, CDR1 is GTSNPN, CDR2 SVGIG (reference sequence). Trimming left V 0 bases short and J 3 bases short, with 15 bases between.

This clone came up a few times. The V and J genes are TRBV5-4 and TRBJ1-1, with TRBD1 identical over 12 bases. Germline lookup yields CDR1 SGHNT and CDR2 YYREEE (reference sequence). The length of the CDR3 is 15 residues. The V gene end was trimmed by 4 bases and the J gene end by 5 bases; junction bases not matched to a gene: 6. The CDR3 loop reads CASSGTGGVGTEAFF. DNA for the CDR3: TGTGCCAGCAGCGGGACAGGGGGCGTTGGAACTGAAGCTTTCTTT.

This clone has only a few counts. The J gene is TRBJ2-1, the V gene TRBV19; D possibly corresponds to TRBD2 (7 bases). This CDR3 is 15 amino acids long. Germline V gene lookup returns CDR1 LNHDA and CDR2 SQIVND (reference sequence). V was cut by 5 bases and J by 1 base, with 12 bases left in between. The CDR3 region is CASSPRGGSYNEQFF. CDR3 DNA sequence: TGTGCCAGTAGTCCTAGGGGGGGGTCCTACAATGAGCAGTTCTTC. The entire variable domain, with the rest obtained from reference TRBV19 and TRBJ2-1, is as follows: DGGITQSPKYLFRKEGQNVTLSCEQNLNHDAMYWYRQDPGQGLRLIYYSQIVNDFQKGDIAEGYSVSREKKESFPLTVTSAQKNPTAFYLCASSPRGGSYNEQFFGPGTRLTVL.

The chain combines TRBV9 with TRBJ2-2; 7 bases are a match to TRBD1. Trimming removed 7 bases from V and 2 bases from J; junction bases left unmatched: 2. Germline values: CDR1 SGDLS, CDR2 YYNGEE. The CDR3 is 13 amino acids. The CDR3 protein is CASGTANTGELFF. The DNA of the CDR3 is TGTGCCAGCGGGACAGCCAACACCGGGGAGCTGTTTTTT.

The gene calls are TRBV10-2 and TRBJ2-2; D remains ambiguous. V was pared by 4 bases and J by 7 bases, with 7 bases between. The CDR3 is made up of 12 amino acids. Per the germline V gene, CDR1 is WSHSY and CDR2 is SAAADI. CDR3 nucleotides: TGCGCCAGCAGTGGAGCTGGCGGGGAGCTGTTTTTT. It yields the protein CASSGAGGELFF.

The chain combines TRBV19 with TRBJ2-3, with D hard to call. Germline V gene data show CDR1 as LNHDA and CDR2 as SQIVND (reference sequence). Between the trimmed V and J ends, which lost 7 bases and 3 bases, there was a span of 11 bases. This CDR3 has 13 residues. The CDR3 here is CASNPRTTDTQYF. DNA for the CDR3: TGTGCCAGTAATCCTAGAACGACAGATACGCAGTATTTT.